This T cell receptor (beta chain) is drawn from a study of cytomegalovirus exposure and HLA in healthy donors. The CDR3 covers 12 residues. PCR primers comprised 60 Vbeta and 13 Jbeta primers. Assay: immunoSEQ multiplex PCR; the TCRdb copy retains only in-frame clones and omits some. The sample yields around 100,000 clones, around 77% seen once. The chain recombines TRBV21-1 with TRBJ1-2; the listed D gene, TRBD1, was not tested against the DNA. TRBV21-1 is a recognized pseudogene. This TCR was sampled from a woman aged 60-75 years in good health and CMV-seropositive. The specimen was PBMCs. The CDR3 DNA reads as TGTGCCATACAGGGGGCTGGCTATGGCTACACCTTC. This codes for CAIQGAGYGYTF.